This T cell receptor beta chain was identified during a study of blood T cell repertoires in COVID-19. For the study at large: The United States, Italy and Spain supplied acute and convalescent COVID-19 samples. PBMCs, B-cell-depleted T cells, or T cells were the source of the cDNA or gDNA that made up the material.

Original processing methods: Reference gene primer amplification yielded estimated nucleated cell counts. Sequencing was performed with immunoSEQ multiplex PCR; in TCRdb, only in-frame clones are kept and a portion is missing. For V, J and clone size, that table is used; D and trimming come from the DNA. The sample has roughly 380,000 clones; roughly four fifths are singletons. The germline V gene has CDR1 MNHEY and CDR2 SVGAGI. This CDR3 spans 16 amino acids. The germline V and J ends were trimmed by 0 bases and 5 bases, with 17 bases remaining between them. The specimen sequenced was peripheral blood. This receptor was taken from a human donor with acute or convalescent COVID-19. The donor label of this sample is uncertain. The chain joins TRBV6-5 to TRBJ2-7, with TRBD2 as a possible D gene (6 bases). The CDR3 DNA reads as TGTGCCAGCAGTTACTCGGGCGTGGCGGGAAACGACGAGCAGTACTTC. Its translation is CASSYSGVAGNDEQYF.